The 21 T cell receptor beta chains listed next were all sequenced from one sample in a study of early T cells in non-severe SARS-CoV-2 infection. One entry per CDR3 protein, called by TCRdb with MiXCR from the 5' RACE reads. Of 74,000 or so distinct CDR3 sequences listed, around 13% are singletons. The source material was whole blood. Receptors originate from an adult who was a healthcare worker with PCR-confirmed SARS-CoV-2 infection or an uninfected control (not recorded which).

This clonotype was seen many times. CDR3 in amino acids: CASSRTDMNTEAFF. DNA for the CDR3: TGTGCCAGCAGCAGGACCGATATGAACACTGAAGCTTTCTTT. The chain recombines TRBV9 with TRBJ1-1; D not certain. Germline CDR1 SGDLS, CDR2 YYNGEE. The CDR3 has 14 residues. V lost 4 bases and J 0 bases, leaving 10 bases between the germline ends.

The CDR3 sequence: CASSQGSAGGYNEQFF. The CDR3 DNA is TGCGCCAGCAGCCAAGGGAGCGCGGGAGGCTACAATGAGCAGTTCTTC. This chain joins TRBV4-1 and TRBJ2-1, with 8 bases fitting TRBD2. Germline assignment: CDR1 MGHRA and CDR2 YSYEKL. J was trimmed by 3 bases and V by 1 base; bases with no gene match: 5. The CDR3 has 16 amino acids.

This clonotype was recorded many times. The V and J genes are TRBV5-1 and TRBJ2-5, with D uncertain. V was pared by 1 base and J by 5 bases, with 12 bases between. The CDR3 is made up of 14 amino acids. Germline values: CDR1 SGHRS, CDR2 YFSETQ. The CDR3 nucleotides read TGCGCCAGCAGCTTGATGCACAGTTCGGAGACCCAGTACTTC. It encodes CASSLMHSSETQYF.

This clonotype was detected only a few times. The gene calls are TRBV7-8 and TRBJ1-1, with 7 bases lining up with TRBD1. With 4 bases clipped from V and 4 bases from J, the junction kept 3 bases outside the gene matches. Per the germline V gene, CDR1 is SGHVS and CDR2 is FQNEAQ. The CDR3 extends over 13 amino acids. CDR3 nucleotides: TGTGCCAGCAGCTCCGACAGGGCCACTGAAGCTTTCTTT. As protein: CASSSDRATEAFF.

The V and J genes are TRBV18 and TRBJ1-2; 8 bases align to TRBD1. After removal of 3 bases from V and 8 bases from J, the junction contained 5 bases not matched to a gene. The CDR3 runs to 13 residues. Germline CDR1 and CDR2: KGHSH and LQKENI. CDR3 in amino acids: CASSPDRERGYTF. The CDR3 nucleotides are TGTGCCAGCTCACCGGACAGGGAAAGGGGCTACACCTTC.

The chain combines TRBV12-3 or TRBV12-4 with TRBJ2-7; a possible D gene is TRBD2 (6 bases). The V end lost 6 bases, the J end lost 0 bases, and 15 bases lay between the germline ends. The CDR3 has 15 amino acids. CDR3 sequence reads: CASSSGRERSYEQYF. The CDR3 DNA sequence: TGTGCCAGCAGCTCGGGCCGGGAGCGCTCCTACGAGCAGTACTTC.

At least ten counts were recorded for this clonotype. The gene calls are TRBV7-9 and TRBJ1-6; TRBD1 aligns across 7 bases. This CDR3 contains 15 residues. Germline V CDR1 and CDR2: SEHNR, FQNEAQ (reference sequence). Germline trimming cut 5 bases from V and 6 bases from J; bases unmatched to any gene: 7. The CDR3 DNA sequence: TGTGCCAGCAGCCGCGGGACAGCAGCTAATTCACCCCTCCACTTT. This gives the protein CASSRGTAANSPLHF.

This clonotype has ten or more counts. The chain carries TRBV6-6 and TRBJ1-2, with unresolved D. CDR3 size: 14 residues. Germline values: CDR1 MNHNY, CDR2 SVGAGI (reference sequence). V lost 7 bases to trimming and J lost 5 bases, with 17 bases between them. This chain's CDR3 is CASTLKTKGYGYTF. DNA for the CDR3: TGTGCCAGCACCCTAAAGACAAAAGGATATGGCTACACCTTC.

CDR3 sequence (DNA): TGTGCCAGCAAACCGGACAGGGGGATCGGGGAGCTGTTTTTT. Residues: CASKPDRGIGELFF. V usage is TRBV28 and J usage is TRBJ2-2; 10 positions agree with TRBD1. CDR3 length: 14 residues. Germline V gene lookup returns CDR1 MDHEN and CDR2 SYDVKM. J gave up 7 bases and V 7 bases, and 6 bases lay outside the gene matches.

This rearrangement joins TRBV28 to TRBJ2-4; maybe TRBD1 (6 bases). V was cut by 6 bases and J by 2 bases, with 14 bases left in between. This CDR3 has 15 residues. Germline CDR1 MDHEN, CDR2 SYDVKM. The CDR3 DNA reads as TGTGCCAGCAGCGTGGGGGCCCTATCCAAAAACATTCAGTACTTC. Protein product: CASSVGALSKNIQYF.

Note on this clonotype: A read error is possible here, since a much larger clone lies one base away. CDR3 sequence: CASSPTIGGAHEQFF. DNA of the CDR3: TGTGCCAGCAGCCCCACTATCGGGGGGGCCCATGAGCAGTTCTTC. The gene calls are TRBV7-9 and TRBJ2-1; 8 bases are shared with TRBD2. After removal of 5 bases from V and 8 bases from J, the junction contained 11 bases not matched to a gene. This CDR3 has 15 amino acids. Germline-derived CDR1 and CDR2 are SEHNR and FQNEAQ (reference sequence).

This clonotype was recorded at least ten times. The chain recombines TRBV7-8 with TRBJ1-1; D may be TRBD1 (6 bases). The CDR3 sequence is 16 residues long. V shed 3 bases and J shed 5 bases, with 19 bases lying between them. The germline gives CDR1 SGHVS, CDR2 FQNEAQ. CDR3 bases: TGTGCCAGCAGCTTCTTCTTGGGACAATGGGGGACTGAAGCTTTCTTT. Translating it yields CASSFFLGQWGTEAFF.

This clonotype was seen many times. V gene TRBV20-1 combines with J gene TRBJ1-1, with 7 bases lining up with TRBD1. The CDR3 extends over 13 amino acids. From germline, CDR1 is DFQATT and CDR2 SNEGSKA (reference sequence). With V trimmed by 6 bases and J by 5 bases, 9 bases remained unmatched. CDR3 sequence reads: CSAPETGLTEAFF. In nucleotides, the CDR3 is TGCAGTGCCCCGGAGACAGGGTTGACTGAAGCTTTCTTT.

This clonotype was detected a few times. This rearrangement joins TRBV6-2 or TRBV6-3 to TRBJ1-2, with D perhaps TRBD1 (5 bases). V was clipped by 2 bases and J by 6 bases, with 10 bases between them. Germline V gene lookup returns CDR1 MNHEY and CDR2 SVGEGT. This CDR3 has 13 residues. The CDR3 here is CASSYSGGDGYTF. For the CDR3, the DNA is TGTGCCAGCAGTTACAGCGGGGGAGATGGCTACACCTTC.

This clonotype has at least ten counts. This chain uses TRBV5-4 with TRBJ1-2; the match to TRBD1 covers 8 bases. Per the germline V gene, CDR1 is SGHNT and CDR2 is YYREEE (reference sequence). The V and J ends lost 2 bases and 8 bases, in that order; junction bases with no gene match: 5. The CDR3 is 13 amino acids. CDR3 sequence (DNA): TGTGCCAGCAGCTTTGACAGGGGTCGGGGCTACACCTTC. This encodes CASSFDRGRGYTF.

This clonotype was counted at least ten times. This chain links TRBV6-2 or TRBV6-3 with TRBJ1-1; 11 nucleotides match TRBD1. Germline values: CDR1 MNHEY, CDR2 SVGEGT. The V segment lost 6 bases and the J segment 3 bases; nucleotides outside the gene matches: 9. This CDR3 comprises 16 residues. CDR3 sequence reads: CASSQWTGGLHTEAFF. The DNA for the CDR3 is TGTGCCAGCAGCCAATGGACAGGGGGCTTGCACACTGAAGCTTTCTTT.

As concerns this clonotype: Mismatch with germline at one junction end may stem from a read error. This chain links TRBV14 with TRBJ1-1, with D possibly being TRBD1 (5 bases). The CDR3 consists of 13 residues. Germline CDR1 is SGHDN and CDR2 is FVKESK. CDR3 loop: CASSQGGLTRIRF. Written as DNA, the CDR3 is TGTGCCAGCAGCCAAGGGGGGTTGACCAGGATCCGCTTT.

The chain employs TRBV28 and TRBJ2-1, with a weak D call TRBD2 (6 bases). The CDR3 is made up of 14 amino acids. Trimming took off 9 bases at V and 0 bases at J, with 12 bases between the two ends. Germline CDR1 and CDR2: MDHEN and SYDVKM. Here the CDR3 reads CASRLGSSYNEQFF. CDR3 coding DNA: TGTGCCAGTCGACTAGGGAGCTCCTACAATGAGCAGTTCTTC.

This clonotype turned up a few times. V gene TRBV12-3 or TRBV12-4 combines with J gene TRBJ1-1; D unclear. Deletions cut 3 bases from V and 8 bases from J, with 7 bases between. The CDR3 spans 11 residues. The CDR3 bases are TGTGCCAGCAGTTTGGGTTCGGAAGCTTTCTTT. It yields the protein CASSLGSEAFF.

Only a few counts were recorded for this clonotype. The chain couples TRBV29-1 to TRBJ2-5; D not certain. CDR3 length: 12 residues. V dropped 3 bases and J dropped 2 bases, with 7 bases sitting between them. The germline V gene encodes CDR1 SQVTM and CDR2 ANQGSEA. In DNA form, the CDR3 reads TGCAGCGTTGAGGCAGAACAAGAGACCCAGTACTTC. It translates to CSVEAEQETQYF.

This chain links TRBV9 with TRBJ1-1, with 7 bases lining up with TRBD1. Germline V gives CDR1 SGDLS, CDR2 YYNGEE. The V and J ends lost 6 bases and 1 base, in that order; junction bases with no gene match: 6. The CDR3 is 14 residues long. CDR3 in amino acids: CASNQGQPNTEAFF. The CDR3 coding sequence is TGTGCCAGCAACCAGGGACAGCCGAACACTGAAGCTTTCTTT.